This TCR beta chain was recorded in a study of blood T cells in healthy people across ages. Study information: When template switching was applied, about one barcoded beta molecule was captured per two T cells.

The study drew donors from healthy Caucasian individuals in Russia aged about 6 to 90. A J-beta primer mix and a sample-barcoded 5' primer were used in a second PCR of about 6 to 12 cycles. Researchers report that a template-switch adaptor with 12 random nucleotides tagged each cDNA molecule. TCRdb recomputed calls from the 5' RACE reads with MiXCR, one row per CDR3 protein. The table has hundreds of thousands of distinct CDR3 sequences, about 30% seen once. V was cut by 4 bases and J by 2 bases, with 12 bases left in between. This CDR3 has 14 amino acids. Germline assignment: CDR1 SGHTA and CDR2 FQGNSA.

The sample comprised blood. The receptor was derived from a woman over 75 in good health. The V gene is TRBV7-2, the J gene TRBJ2-7; D is unclear. In DNA, the CDR3 is TGTGCCAGCAGCTCAGTGAATGGAGCCTACGAGCAGTACTTC. It translates to CASSSVNGAYEQYF.